These 19 T cell receptor beta chains share one sample of origin, sequenced in a study of technical replicates of blood from a handful of donors. Libraries were prepared by immunoSEQ multiplex PCR; TCRdb keeps only in-frame clonotypes and omits some of them. The table has tens of thousands of clones, 91% seen once. The specimen was PBMCs. These receptors were obtained from a human donor in good health. Some clones in this sample may be carry-over from other donors' samples.

The V gene is TRBV5-1, the J gene TRBJ2-7, with TRBD1 identical over 7 bases. Germline CDR1 is SGHRS and CDR2 is YFSETQ. The CDR3 loop spans 12 amino acids. V lost 4 bases to trimming and J lost 6 bases; unmatched junction nucleotides: 4. The CDR3 nucleotides read TGCGCCAGCAGCCCGGGACAGTTCGAGCAGTACTTC. This translates into CASSPGQFEQYF.

The chain is built from TRBV10-3 and TRBJ2-5; 12 bases agree with TRBD2. After removal of 4 bases from V and 5 bases from J, the junction contained 5 bases not matched to a gene. CDR3 length: 15 residues. Germline lookup yields CDR1 ENHRY and CDR2 SYGVKD. CDR3 in DNA: TGTGCCATCAGTGGGCTAGCGGGAGGGTTGGAGACCCAGTACTTC. Translation: CAISGLAGGLETQYF.

Here the CDR3 reads CASSPNSNLGAGEQYF. The CDR3 region has the DNA TGTGCCAGCAGCCCCAACTCTAATCTTGGAGCGGGAGAGCAGTACTTC. The J gene is TRBJ2-7, the V gene TRBV11-2; 7 bases map to TRBD2. The length of the CDR3 is 16 residues. V gave up 5 bases and J gave up 7 bases; unmatched junction bases: 17. Germline CDR1 is SGHAT and CDR2 is FQNNGV.

The CDR3 here is CASSQWTGMGAFF. The CDR3 DNA is TGCGCCAGCAGCCAATGGACAGGGATGGGGGCTTTCTTT. This rearrangement joins TRBV4-1 to TRBJ1-1, with TRBD1 matching 8 bases. V dropped 2 bases and J dropped 11; count of bases not matched to a gene: 7. Germline V CDR1 and CDR2: MGHRA, YSYEKL. The CDR3 has 13 residues.

The chain has TRBV6-4 and TRBJ2-1; D possibly corresponds to TRBD2 (6 bases). This CDR3 contains 13 residues. V was cut by 8 bases and J by 4 bases, with 12 bases left in between. Germline V gene lookup returns CDR1 MRHNA and CDR2 SNTAGT. The CDR3 sequence is CASSLAAYNEQFF. CDR3 nucleotide sequence: TGTGCCAGCTCTTTAGCGGCTTACAATGAGCAGTTCTTC.

The chain carries TRBV7-2 and TRBJ1-5, with unresolved D. The CDR3 is 17 residues long. Germline loops: CDR1 SGHTA, CDR2 FQGNSA. The V end lost 1 base, the J end lost 0 bases, and 13 bases lay between the germline ends. CDR3 nucleotides: TGTGCCAGCAGCTTAGGCGGTCGGTCGTATAGCAATCAGCCCCAGCATTTT. Its protein product is CASSLGGRSYSNQPQHF.

The V call is TRBV6-6, the J call TRBJ1-3, with D hard to call. The CDR3 contains 13 residues. The germline CDR1 and CDR2 sequences are MNHNY and SVGAGI (reference sequence). V lost 10 bases, J lost 0 bases, and 10 bases lay in between. CDR3 nucleotide sequence: TGTGCCACTGACGACTACTCTGGAAACACCATATATTTT. Its translation is CATDDYSGNTIYF.

V usage is TRBV5-1 and J usage is TRBJ1-1; D call uncertain. This CDR3 has 16 amino acids. Germline lookup yields CDR1 SGHRS and CDR2 YFSETQ. Trimming removed 4 bases at V and 1 base at J, with 17 bases between. CDR3 DNA: TGCGCCAGCAGCACTGGGTTTTTGGAGAGGAACACTGAAGCTTTCTTT. Translation: CASSTGFLERNTEAFF.

CDR3: CASSPTPAALRDTQYF. The CDR3 bases are TGTGCCAGCAGCCCAACTCCAGCGGCCTTAAGAGATACGCAGTATTTT. V is TRBV9 and J is TRBJ2-3, with D tentatively TRBD2 (5 bases). Germline lookup yields CDR1 SGDLS and CDR2 YYNGEE. This CDR3 is 16 amino acids long. V was pared by 4 bases and J by 5 bases, with 20 bases between. Variable domain in full (rest from reference TRBV9 and TRBJ2-3): DSGVTQTPKHLITATGQRVTLRCSPRSGDLSVYWYQQSLDQGLQFLIQYYNGEERAKGNILERFSAQQFPDLHSELNLSSLELGDSALYFCASSPTPAALRDTQYFGPGTRLTVL.

V usage is TRBV6-5 and J usage is TRBJ2-7; 9 bases are shared with TRBD1. This CDR3 is built from 14 residues. V dropped 2 bases and J dropped 2; count of bases not matched to a gene: 1. Germline V gives CDR1 MNHEY, CDR2 SVGAGI. The CDR3 DNA reads TGTGCCAGCAGTTACGACAGGGGGGCCTACGAGCAGTACTTC. Translation: CASSYDRGAYEQYF.

The genes are TRBV7-2 and TRBJ2-6; D unresolved. The V gene's germline CDR1 is SGHTA and CDR2 FQGNSA. This CDR3 has 16 amino acids. V lost 1 base and J 0 bases, leaving 7 bases between the germline ends. The CDR3 sequence is CASSLESTSGANVLTF. DNA of the CDR3: TGTGCCAGCAGCTTAGAATCTACCTCTGGGGCCAACGTCCTGACTTTC.

V usage is TRBV10-2 and J usage is TRBJ2-7, with 12 bases fitting TRBD1. The V gene's germline CDR1 is WSHSY and CDR2 SAAADI. Trimming cost V 6 bases and J 9 bases; bases outside gene matches: 6. The CDR3 contains 13 residues. The CDR3 protein is CASRLPGQGAQYF. The CDR3 coding sequence is TGCGCCAGCAGACTCCCGGGACAGGGGGCGCAGTACTTC.

This clone was counted once. V and J are TRBV4-1 and TRBJ2-5, with unresolved D. Germline V gene sequence: CDR1 MGHRA, CDR2 YSYEKL. Trimming stripped 2 bases from V and 5 bases from J, with 12 bases between. CDR3 length: 14 amino acids. CDR3 bases: TGCGCCAGCAGCCAATTGGCTCTAGTTGAGACCCAGTACTTC. Translation: CASSQLALVETQYF.

J is TRBJ1-2 and V is TRBV19; D ambiguous. The V gene's germline CDR1 is LNHDA and CDR2 SQIVND (reference sequence). V dropped 6 bases and J dropped 4 bases, with 15 bases sitting between them. The CDR3 totals 14 residues. CDR3 in amino acids: CASRDVLRGYGYTF. Here the CDR3 DNA reads TGTGCCAGTAGAGATGTCCTTCGGGGCTATGGCTACACCTTC. The full variable domain, in which reference TRBV19 and TRBJ1-2 provide the parts outside the CDR3, is DGGITQSPKYLFRKEGQNVTLSCEQNLNHDAMYWYRQDPGQGLRLIYYSQIVNDFQKGDIAEGYSVSREKKESFPLTVTSAQKNPTAFYLCASRDVLRGYGYTFGSGTRLTVV.

The V call is TRBV7-2, the J call TRBJ2-3; 8 positions agree with TRBD2. Germline V lookup: CDR1 SGHTA, CDR2 FQGNSA. Trimming cost V 8 bases and J 2 bases; bases outside gene matches: 12. CDR3 size: 16 residues. This CDR3 reads CASAPSSGNPTDTQYF. Written as DNA, the CDR3 is TGTGCCAGCGCCCCCAGTAGCGGGAACCCCACAGATACGCAGTATTTT.

The CDR3: CASSPSGHDYTF. Written as DNA, the CDR3 is TGTGCCAGCAGCCCTTCGGGACACGACTACACCTTC. V gene TRBV7-3 combines with J gene TRBJ1-2, with TRBD1 as a possible D gene (6 bases). The CDR3 totals 12 residues. Germline V gene data show CDR1 as SGHTA and CDR2 as FQGTGA. Trimming cost V 5 bases and J 10 bases, with 14 bases left between them.

The J gene is TRBJ1-1, the V gene TRBV7-9; 7 bases fit TRBD1. The CDR3 is 15 residues long. The V and J ends lost 5 bases and 4 bases, in that order; junction bases with no gene match: 10. CDR1 is SEHNR and CDR2 is FQNEAQ in the germline V gene (reference sequence). The CDR3 DNA reads as TGTGCCAGCAGCGCTTTCACAGGGGATTCCACTGAAGCTTTCTTT. Translating gives CASSAFTGDSTEAFF.

V usage is TRBV7-3 and J usage is TRBJ1-1, with D uncertain. There are 15 residues in the CDR3. Germline CDR1 reads SGHTA; CDR2 reads FQGTGA. Trimming took off 3 bases at V and 0 bases at J, with 11 bases between the two ends. CDR3: CASSLEGRVNTEAFF. In DNA form, the CDR3 reads TGTGCCAGCAGCTTGGAGGGCCGGGTGAACACTGAAGCTTTCTTT.

The chain has TRBV7-9 and TRBJ2-1, with D perhaps matching TRBD2 (6 bases). The germline CDR1 and CDR2 sequences are SEHNR and FQNEAQ (reference sequence). CDR3 length: 14 amino acids. V lost 1 base, J lost 12 bases, and 16 bases lay in between. The CDR3 reads CASSLEGGARVQFF. CDR3 nucleotides: TGTGCCAGCAGCTTAGAGGGCGGGGCCCGGGTGCAGTTCTTC.